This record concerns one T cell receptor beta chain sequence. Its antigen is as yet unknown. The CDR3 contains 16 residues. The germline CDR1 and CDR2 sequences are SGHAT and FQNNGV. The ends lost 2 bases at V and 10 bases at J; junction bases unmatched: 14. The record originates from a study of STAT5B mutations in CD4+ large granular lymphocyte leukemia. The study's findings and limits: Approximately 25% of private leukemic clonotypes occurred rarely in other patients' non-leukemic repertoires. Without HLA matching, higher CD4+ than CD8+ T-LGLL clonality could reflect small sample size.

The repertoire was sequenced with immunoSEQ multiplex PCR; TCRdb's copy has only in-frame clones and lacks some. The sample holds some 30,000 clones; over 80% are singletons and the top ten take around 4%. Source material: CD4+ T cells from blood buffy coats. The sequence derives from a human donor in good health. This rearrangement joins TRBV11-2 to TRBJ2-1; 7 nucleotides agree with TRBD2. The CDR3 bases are TGTGCCAGCAGCTTAAGCATCTCCGGGGAGGGGAGGGAGCAGTTCTTC. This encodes CASSLSISGEGREQFF.